A selection of T cell receptor beta chains follows, all from one sample in a study of shared T cell receptors in the human thymus. The assay was immunoSEQ multiplex PCR, and TCRdb's table has in-frame clones only and misses some. In the table there are some 640,000 clones, over 75% of which are singletons. These data were also filed under a second study, of human thymus T cells.

The specimen was thymocytes. The receptors were sampled from a boy under two years old with a congenital heart defect. The CDR3 runs from the conserved cysteine through the conserved F or W. The D gene is left open where the match is weak. Only part of the rows carry a size: once, few, many, or a class if the clone is expanded.

D: TRBD1
V: TRBV28
J: TRBJ2-7
size: NA
CDR3: CASRTGGGGSGGSYEQYF
DNA: TGTGCCAGCAGGACAGGGGGCGGAGGATCAGGAGGCTCCTACGAGCAGTACTTC

D: NA
V: TRBV5-6
J: TRBJ1-1
size: few
CDR3: CASSRRTEGNTEAFF
DNA: TGTGCCAGCAGCCGTAGGACAGAGGGGAACACTGAAGCTTTCTTT

D: TRBD2
V: TRBV30
J: TRBJ2-1
size: NA
CDR3: CAWSPGLASYNEQFF
DNA: TGTGCCTGGAGTCCAGGACTAGCGAGCTACAATGAGCAGTTCTTC

D: TRBD1
V: TRBV27
J: TRBJ1-4
size: NA
CDR3: CASATLGQDGEKLFF
DNA: TGTGCCAGCGCGACTTTGGGACAGGACGGTGAAAAACTGTTTTTT

D: NA
V: TRBV9
J: TRBJ1-1
size: NA
CDR3: CASSVAEPPPGEAFF
DNA: TGTGCCAGCAGCGTAGCTGAACCCCCTCCGGGTGAAGCTTTCTTT

D: NA
V: TRBV4-2
J: TRBJ2-3
size: NA
CDR3: CASSLRTINTQYF
DNA: TGTGCCAGCAGCCTTAGGACTATAAATACGCAGTATTTT

D: TRBD2
V: TRBV6-1
J: TRBJ2-3
size: NA
CDR3: CASSEAGELAGLRHTQYF
DNA: TGTGCCAGCAGTGAAGCGGGGGAGCTAGCGGGATTGCGCCATACGCAGTATTTT

D: TRBD1
V: TRBV28
J: TRBJ1-3
size: NA
CDR3: CASSFLGGPKSGNTIYF
DNA: TGTGCCAGCAGTTTTTTAGGGGGCCCAAAGAGTGGAAACACCATATATTTT

D: TRBD1
V: TRBV4-1
J: TRBJ2-5
size: NA
CDR3: CASSQGTGEETQYF
DNA: TGCGCCAGCAGCCAAGGAACAGGGGAAGAGACCCAGTACTTC

D: NA
V: TRBV4-1
J: TRBJ1-4
size: NA
CDR3: CASSQDNGEPRTEKLFF
DNA: TGCGCCAGCAGCCAAGACAACGGGGAACCTAGGACGGAAAAACTGTTTTTT

D: TRBD1
V: TRBV10-3
J: TRBJ2-7
size: NA
CDR3: CAISEGSGGSYEQYF
DNA: TGTGCCATCAGTGAAGGGTCAGGGGGTTCATACGAGCAGTACTTC

D: TRBD2
V: TRBV6-1
J: TRBJ2-5
size: NA
CDR3: CASSDPGLDQETQYF
DNA: TGTGCCAGCAGTGACCCGGGACTAGATCAAGAGACCCAGTACTTC

D: TRBD1
V: TRBV5-1
J: TRBJ2-1
size: NA
CDR3: CASSLAPGQGDEQFF
DNA: TGCGCCAGCAGCTTGGCCCCAGGGCAGGGGGATGAGCAGTTCTTC

D: TRBD2
V: TRBV4-1
J: TRBJ2-1
size: NA
CDR3: CASSHLPPSGKYNEQFF
DNA: TGCGCCAGCAGCCATCTCCCCCCTAGCGGGAAATACAATGAGCAGTTCTTC

D: TRBD1
V: TRBV19
J: TRBJ2-7
size: NA
CDR3: CASSKDRDYEQYF
DNA: TGTGCCAGTAGTAAGGACAGGGACTACGAGCAGTACTTC

D: TRBD1
V: TRBV27
J: TRBJ1-2
size: NA
CDR3: CASSMRDRGNNYGYTF
DNA: TGTGCCAGCTCAATGAGAGACAGGGGTAATAACTATGGCTACACCTTC

D: TRBD2
V: TRBV4-1
J: TRBJ2-3
size: NA
CDR3: CASSQDSLAGGFKGTDTQYF
DNA: TGCGCCAGCAGCCAAGATTCCCTAGCGGGGGGCTTTAAGGGCACAGATACGCAGTATTTT

D: TRBD1
V: TRBV6-1
J: TRBJ1-6
size: NA
CDR3: CASSDQGANNSPLHF
DNA: TGTGCCAGCAGTGACCAGGGGGCGAACAATTCACCCCTCCACTTT

D: TRBD1
V: TRBV28
J: TRBJ1-6
size: NA
CDR3: CASCNGQGRWAYNSPLHF
DNA: TGTGCCAGCTGTAATGGACAGGGCCGGTGGGCCTATAATTCACCCCTCCACTTT

D: NA
V: TRBV5-6
J: TRBJ2-7
size: NA
CDR3: CASSLVGGSARYEQYF
DNA: TGTGCCAGCAGCTTGGTTGGGGGGTCCGCTCGGTACGAGCAGTACTTC

D: NA
V: TRBV6-5
J: TRBJ1-1
size: NA
CDR3: CASSNAGRRDTEAFF
DNA: TGTGCCAGCAGCAACGCCGGGAGGAGGGACACTGAAGCTTTCTTT

D: TRBD2
V: TRBV12-5
J: TRBJ2-7
size: NA
CDR3: CASGFVDKTSGRPSGEQYF
DNA: TGTGCTAGTGGTTTCGTCGATAAGACTAGCGGGAGACCTAGTGGGGAGCAGTACTTC

D: TRBD1
V: TRBV2
J: TRBJ2-6
size: NA
CDR3: CASSVTGVGANVLTF
DNA: TGTGCCAGCAGTGTCACAGGGGTCGGGGCCAACGTCCTGACTTTC

D: TRBD1
V: TRBV15
J: TRBJ1-4
size: NA
CDR3: CATSYRGQDEKLFF
DNA: TGTGCCACCAGTTACAGGGGGCAGGATGAAAAACTGTTTTTT

D: TRBD1
V: TRBV11-3
J: TRBJ1-1
size: NA
CDR3: CASSLQGGITEAFF
DNA: TGTGCCAGCAGCTTGCAGGGGGGAATAACTGAAGCTTTCTTT

D: TRBD2
V: TRBV11-2
J: TRBJ2-5
size: NA
CDR3: CASSPGLASQETQYF
DNA: TGTGCCAGCAGCCCGGGACTAGCGTCACAAGAGACCCAGTACTTC

D: TRBD1
V: TRBV28
J: TRBJ2-7
size: NA
CDR3: CASSCTAGTGGVSSYEQYF
DNA: TGTGCCAGCAGTTGTACAGCCGGGACAGGGGGCGTAAGCTCCTACGAGCAGTACTTC

D: NA
V: TRBV7-9
J: TRBJ2-7
size: NA
CDR3: CASSLTGLWEQYF
DNA: TGTGCCAGCAGCTTAACCGGTCTCTGGGAGCAGTACTTC

D: NA
V: TRBV6-4
J: TRBJ1-5
size: NA
CDR3: CASIDNQPQHF
DNA: TGTGCCAGCATAGACAATCAGCCCCAGCATTTT

D: NA
V: TRBV28
J: TRBJ2-5
size: NA
CDR3: CASSSPGEGVETQYF
DNA: TGTGCCAGCAGTTCCCCGGGGGAAGGGGTAGAGACCCAGTACTTC

D: NA
V: TRBV10-2
J: TRBJ1-2
size: NA
CDR3: CASSGQGQVYGYTF
DNA: TGCGCCAGCAGTGGGCAGGGTCAAGTCTATGGCTACACCTTC

D: NA
V: TRBV29-1
J: TRBJ2-7
size: NA
CDR3: CSVELPGFNEQYF
DNA: TGCAGCGTCGAGCTCCCGGGGTTCAACGAGCAGTACTTC

D: TRBD1
V: TRBV13
J: TRBJ1-4
size: NA
CDR3: CASSTGTGRNEKLFF
DNA: TGTGCCAGCAGCACCGGGACAGGGAGGAATGAAAAACTGTTTTTT

D: TRBD1
V: TRBV27
J: TRBJ2-7
size: NA
CDR3: CASSLFGGTGIYEQYF
DNA: TGTGCCAGCAGTTTATTCGGCGGGACAGGGATCTACGAGCAGTACTTC

D: NA
V: TRBV19
J: TRBJ2-7
size: NA
CDR3: CASSIAWSAKSYEQYF
DNA: TGTGCCAGTAGTATAGCATGGAGCGCCAAGTCCTACGAGCAGTACTTC

D: NA
V: TRBV19
J: TRBJ1-5
size: NA
CDR3: CASSRRETNQPQHF
DNA: TGTGCCAGTAGTCGGAGGGAGACCAATCAGCCCCAGCATTTT

D: NA
V: TRBV6-6
J: TRBJ2-2
size: NA
CDR3: CASSYSRGPGAGELFF
DNA: TGTGCCAGCAGTTACTCGAGGGGTCCAGGGGCCGGGGAGCTGTTTTTT

D: TRBD2
V: TRBV27
J: TRBJ2-5
size: NA
CDR3: CASSLSSSGGARQETQYF
DNA: TGTGCCAGCAGTTTATCTTCTAGCGGGGGGGCCCGTCAAGAGACCCAGTACTTC

D: NA
V: TRBV20-1
J: TRBJ1-1
size: NA
CDR3: CSASRDTEAFF
DNA: TGCAGTGCTAGCAGGGACACTGAAGCTTTCTTT

D: NA
V: TRBV11-2
J: TRBJ1-2
size: NA
CDR3: CASSSTRGEPTWNGYTF
DNA: TGTGCCAGCAGCTCTACCCGGGGGGAACCAACGTGGAATGGCTACACCTTC

D: NA
V: TRBV14
J: TRBJ1-2
size: NA
CDR3: CASSQGEGEYGYTF
DNA: TGTGCCAGCAGCCAAGGGGAAGGGGAATATGGCTACACCTTC

D: NA
V: TRBV27
J: TRBJ1-2
size: once
CDR3: CASSPGVGSNYGYTF
DNA: TGTGCCAGCAGTCCGGGAGTTGGGTCTAACTATGGCTACACCTTC

D: TRBD2
V: TRBV4-1
J: TRBJ2-7
size: NA
CDR3: CASSQEGRERERNYEQYF
DNA: TGCGCCAGCAGCCAAGAGGGGCGTGAGCGGGAGAGAAACTACGAGCAGTACTTC

D: NA
V: TRBV18
J: TRBJ2-1
size: few
CDR3: CASSLDREQFF
DNA: TGTGCCAGCTCCCTTGATCGGGAGCAGTTCTTC

D: TRBD1
V: TRBV7-9
J: TRBJ2-2
size: NA
CDR3: CASSWGQGPNTGELFF
DNA: TGTGCCAGCAGCTGGGGACAGGGCCCAAACACCGGGGAGCTGTTTTTT

D: TRBD2
V: TRBV10-3
J: TRBJ2-5
size: NA
CDR3: CATRPGGELGGTQYF
DNA: TGTGCCACCCGACCGGGAGGGGAGCTCGGGGGGACCCAGTACTTC

D: NA
V: TRBV4-3
J: TRBJ1-6
size: NA
CDR3: CASSQKLGAPSLSSPLHF
DNA: TGCGCCAGCAGCCAAAAGCTGGGAGCTCCTTCACTAAGTTCACCCCTCCACTTT

D: TRBD2
V: TRBV12-5
J: TRBJ2-2
size: NA
CDR3: CASGWVTSGKNTGELFF
DNA: TGTGCTAGTGGTTGGGTAACTAGCGGGAAGAACACCGGGGAGCTGTTTTTT

D: NA
V: TRBV18
J: TRBJ2-3
size: NA
CDR3: CASSPETTLARTDTQYF
DNA: TGTGCCAGCTCACCGGAGACCACCCTCGCCCGCACAGATACGCAGTATTTT

D: TRBD1
V: TRBV27
J: TRBJ1-1
size: NA
CDR3: CASSLLPGTGAVARDTEAFF
DNA: TGTGCCAGCAGTTTATTGCCCGGGACAGGGGCCGTCGCGAGGGACACTGAAGCTTTCTTT

D: NA
V: TRBV20-1
J: TRBJ2-7
size: NA
CDR3: CSDRLVHEQYF
DNA: TGCAGTGATAGACTAGTCCACGAGCAGTACTTC

D: TRBD1
V: TRBV2
J: TRBJ1-6
size: NA
CDR3: CASRTGGSNSPLHF
DNA: TGTGCCAGCAGGACAGGGGGAAGTAATTCACCCCTCCACTTT

D: TRBD1
V: TRBV27
J: TRBJ1-5
size: NA
CDR3: CASSPGTGDSNQPQHF
DNA: TGTGCCAGCAGTCCCGGGACAGGAGATAGCAATCAGCCCCAGCATTTT

D: TRBD1
V: TRBV28
J: TRBJ1-1
size: NA
CDR3: CASGPGTGSNTEAFF
DNA: TGTGCCAGCGGTCCCGGGACAGGTTCGAACACTGAAGCTTTCTTT

D: TRBD1
V: TRBV4-3
J: TRBJ1-2
size: once
CDR3: CASSRTTQDRGHRYGYTF
DNA: TGCGCCAGCAGCCGTACCACCCAGGACAGGGGGCATCGCTATGGCTACACCTTC